This record covers a single TCR beta chain. The antigen this receptor binds is unknown. Base qualities are not provided; no much larger clone lies one nucleotide away. Including cysteine and phenylalanine, the CDR3 has 18 amino acids. The read is trimmed to its CDR3 DNA, 54 bases read in frame from base 1. The data stem from a study of T cell changes during pregnancy in multiple sclerosis (dated by TCRdb to the late 2010s). Background for the entire study: The study examined how the T cell repertoire changed over the course of pregnancy in women with multiple sclerosis.

Receptor amplification or capture employed the immunoSEQ multiplex PCR assay. TCRdb limited this immuneACCESS table to in-frame rearrangements with V and J called. A share of clones is missing; checked studies link under half to unresolved V genes, and the rest is unexplained. The table for this sample lists about 75,000 clones; more than 80% of them were counted only once. The ten largest clones take up about 0.9% of the sample. The V and J genes are TRBV21-1 and TRBJ2-1; TRBD1 reflects the table's D call only, with no check against the DNA. TRBV21-1 is classified as a pseudogene. The TCR sequence derives from a female donor in good health, enrolled as a control in a pregnancy study. This specimen was peripheral blood, taken in the first trimester of pregnancy. The DNA sequence is as follows: TGTGCCAGCAGCAAAGCGCTGATAACGGCAGGGTACTACAATGAGCAGTTCTTC. Its translation is CASSKALITAGYYNEQFF.